The clone carrying this T cell receptor (beta chain) occurred many times. TCR alpha and beta CDR3 regions were amplified from RNA using iRepertoire nested multiplex PCR. Input was about 100-450 ng of tissue mRNA or PBMC total RNA. TCRdb recomputed calls from the multiplex PCR reads with MiXCR, one row per CDR3 protein. The sample lists approximately 190,000 distinct CDR3 sequences; 32% were seen once. This record comes from a study of glioma-infiltrating T cells. The V and J ends lost 7 bases and 5 bases respectively, with 20 bases between them. There are 16 residues in the CDR3. CDR1 and CDR2 (germline): MDHEN, SYDVKM.

The clonotype comes from a human donor with low-grade glioma or glioblastoma, undergoing nonglioma brain surgery, or in good health (not recorded which). The sample comprised glioma tissue, nonneoplastic brain tissue, or PBMCs (not recorded which). This chain joins TRBV28 and TRBJ1-4; possible D gene TRBD1, 5 bases. CDR3 in amino acids: CASIPTPGRDNEKLFF. For the CDR3, the DNA is TGTGCCAGCATACCGACGCCGGGACGGGACAATGAAAAACTGTTTTTT.